These T cell receptor beta chains were read from a single sample in a study of PD-1 blockade in classical Hodgkin lymphoma. Some clones are missing from TCRdb's copy, which holds only in-frame ones; the method was immunoSEQ multiplex PCR. The profile shows some 22,000 clones, about 70% of them singletons. The sample consisted of peripheral blood mononuclear cells (PBMCs), taken before the fourth cycle of nivolumab. The receptors shown here come from a human donor with classical Hodgkin lymphoma. CDR3s include the opening cysteine and the closing phenylalanine or tryptophan. D genes are given only for firm matches. Not all rows give a size; the values are once, few, many and, for expanded clones, a class.

V	length	J	size	D	DNA	CDR3
TRBV11-3	15	TRBJ2-2	few	TRBD1	TGTGCCAGCAGCCTCGGGACAGGGCGCCCCGGGGAGCTGTTTTTT	CASSLGTGRPGELFF
TRBV18	16	TRBJ2-5	once	.	TGTGCCAGCTCACCACCGGGATCCAGGCCGCAAGAGACCCAGTACTTC	CASSPPGSRPQETQYF
TRBV7-2	16	TRBJ2-1	once	TRBD2	TGTGCCAGCAGCCCAAACAGACTAGCGGGGGGGGCGGAGCAGTTCTTC	CASSPNRLAGGAEQFF
TRBV7-7	15	TRBJ2-1	.	TRBD2	TGTGCTAGCAGCCTTAGCGGGAGCTCCTACAATGAGCAGTTCTTC	CASSLSGSSYNEQFF
TRBV28	12	TRBJ2-7	.	.	TGTGCCAGCACCCTCCAGGGCTACGAGCAGTACTTC	CASTLQGYEQYF
TRBV5-1	14	TRBJ1-1	.	.	TGCGCCAGCAGCTGGGACTACTCGAACACTGAAGCTTTCTTT	CASSWDYSNTEAFF
TRBV7-8	14	TRBJ2-7	.	.	TGTGCCAGCAGCTTAGCCGGGCTGGCCTACGAGCAGTACTTC	CASSLAGLAYEQYF
TRBV5-8	14	TRBJ1-2	.	TRBD1	TGTGCCAGCAAACAGGGGCAGACCAACTATGGCTACACCTTC	CASKQGQTNYGYTF
TRBV20-1	11	TRBJ2-3	.	.	TGCAGTGCCGCAGGGGTAGATACGCAGTATTTT	CSAAGVDTQYF
TRBV19	16	TRBJ1-3	.	TRBD1	TGTGCCAGTAGTACCCGGACAGGGGCAGGTGGAAACACCATATATTTT	CASSTRTGAGGNTIYF
TRBV7-9	16	TRBJ2-3	.	TRBD2	TGTGCCAGCAGCTTAGCGGGGCTAGCGGGCGTAGATACGCAGTATTTT	CASSLAGLAGVDTQYF
TRBV5-1	15	TRBJ2-3	.	TRBD2	TGCGCCAGCAGCCAAGCTAGCGGGAGCACAGATACGCAGTATTTT	CASSQASGSTDTQYF
TRBV11-2	15	TRBJ1-4	once	.	TGTGCCAGCAGCTTAGGGGGCCGGGACAATGAAAAACTGTTTTTT	CASSLGGRDNEKLFF
TRBV5-1	14	TRBJ1-1	few	.	TGCGCCAGCAGCCCCCGAAGCTTGAACACTGAAGCTTTCTTT	CASSPRSLNTEAFF
TRBV5-1	13	TRBJ2-2	.	.	TGCGCCAGCAGCTTGTCGGATGCCTGGGAGCTGTTTTTT	CASSLSDAWELFF
TRBV23-1	23	TRBJ2-2	.	TRBD2	TGCGCCAGCAGTAAAGTGGGGGGGGGTTCATCCTCCTGGTTGGGTGCGAACACCGGGGAGCTGTTTTTT	CASSKVGGGSSSWLGANTGELFF
TRBV6-5	15	TRBJ2-7	few	TRBD2	TGTGCCAGCATAGACGCGCGGGAGGGCCTCGGCGAGCAGTACTTC	CASIDAREGLGEQYF
TRBV4-1	15	TRBJ2-3	few	.	TGCGCCAGCAGCCAAGGAGGAGTTAGCACAGATACGCAGTATTTT	CASSQGGVSTDTQYF
TRBV5-1	14	TRBJ2-7	.	TRBD1	TGCGCCAGCAGCTTATATGGACAGGGCTACGAGCAGTACTTC	CASSLYGQGYEQYF
TRBV6-5	15	TRBJ2-6	.	.	TGTGCCAGCAGTTACTCCGGATCTGGGGCCAACGTCCTGACTTTC	CASSYSGSGANVLTF
TRBV5-6	13	TRBJ2-7	few	.	TGTGCCAGCAGCTTGGTTGGCGACAGCGAGCAGTACTTC	CASSLVGDSEQYF
TRBV5-1	13	TRBJ1-1	.	.	TGCGCCAGCACCGCAGGGTGGAACACTGAAGCTTTCTTT	CASTAGWNTEAFF
TRBV7-3	12	TRBJ1-5	.	.	TGTGCCAGCAGCCGGGAGGGACAGCCCCAGCATTTT	CASSREGQPQHF
TRBV11-2	12	TRBJ2-7	.	.	TGTGCCAGCAGCGTTAGAGGGTATGAGCAGTACTTC	CASSVRGYEQYF
TRBV27	16	TRBJ2-7	few	.	TGTGCCAGCAGGCCGTCCGTTAGGGATTCTAACTACGAGCAGTACTTC	CASRPSVRDSNYEQYF
TRBV2	17	TRBJ2-5	.	.	TGTGCCAGCAGTGGAGCCACGGGACATATCTACCAAGAGACCCAGTACTTC	CASSGATGHIYQETQYF
TRBV11-2	19	TRBJ2-7	.	TRBD2	TGTGCCAGCAGCGTAGCCTTTCTTGGAGCGGGGGAAAACTTCTACGAGCAGTACTTC	CASSVAFLGAGENFYEQYF
TRBV7-9	13	TRBJ2-1	.	.	TGTGCCAGCAGCTTAGTTGTCGGGGCTGAGCAGTTCTTC	CASSLVVGAEQFF
TRBV19	15	TRBJ1-1	few	.	TGTGCCAGTACCGAGATCGGGGGAATGAACACTGAAGCTTTCTTT	CASTEIGGMNTEAFF
TRBV5-4	16	TRBJ2-5	few	TRBD2	TGTGCCAGCAGCGAAGCTAGCGGGAGGCGGCAAGAGACCCAGTACTTC	CASSEASGRRQETQYF
TRBV27	16	TRBJ1-5	.	TRBD1	TGTGCCAGCAGTGACAGGGGGGACTATAGCAATCAGCCCCAGCATTTT	CASSDRGDYSNQPQHF
TRBV30	15	TRBJ1-5	.	.	TGTGCCTGGAGGAGCCGGGACCTCACCAATCAGCCCCAGCATTTT	CAWRSRDLTNQPQHF
TRBV11-2	12	TRBJ2-3	.	.	TGTGCCAGCAGCCAGAGCACAGATACGCAGTATTTT	CASSQSTDTQYF
TRBV10-3	12	TRBJ2-7	.	.	TGTGCCATCAGTGAACGAGAGTACGAGCAGTACTTC	CAISEREYEQYF
TRBV27	17	TRBJ1-1	few	TRBD1	TGTGCCAGCAGTCCCGGACAGGGACCGCCCGGGGGTACTGAAGCTTTCTTT	CASSPGQGPPGGTEAFF
TRBV18	12	TRBJ1-4	.	.	TGTGCCAGCTCACTTATCAATGAAAGACTGTTTTTT	CASSLINERLFF
TRBV6-1	14	TRBJ2-7	few	TRBD1	TGTGCCAGCACTTACCGACAGGGGGCCAACGAGCAGTACTTC	CASTYRQGANEQYF
TRBV18	15	TRBJ2-7	.	TRBD2	TGTGCCAGCTCATCCGGACTAGCGGGAAAGAACGAGCAGTACTTC	CASSSGLAGKNEQYF
TRBV6-5	12	TRBJ2-1	.	.	TGTGCCAGCAGCCTAGGGGGGAATGAGCAGTTCTTC	CASSLGGNEQFF
TRBV5-1	17	TRBJ1-4	.	TRBD1	TGCGCCAGCAGCCCCCAGGGGGTCGGGTCAGCTAATGAAAAACTGTTTTTT	CASSPQGVGSANEKLFF
TRBV5-1	16	TRBJ1-6	.	TRBD1	TGCGCCAGCAGCCAGAACCAGGGGGCATCAAATTCACCCCTCCACTTT	CASSQNQGASNSPLHF
TRBV6-1	14	TRBJ2-5	.	.	TGTGCCAGCAGAACTTTGGGGGTTTTGGAGACCCAGTACTTC	CASRTLGVLETQYF
TRBV5-1	15	TRBJ1-1	.	TRBD1	TGCGCCAGCAGCTCTCAACAGGGGGCGGTCACTGAAGCTTTCTTT	CASSSQQGAVTEAFF
TRBV19	12	TRBJ2-1	.	.	TGTGCCAGTACCGGGTACTACAATGAGCAGTTCTTC	CASTGYYNEQFF
TRBV4-1	16	TRBJ2-7	.	TRBD1	TGCGCCAGCAGCCAAGATATGTGGGACAGGGACTACGAGCAGTACTTC	CASSQDMWDRDYEQYF
TRBV5-1	13	TRBJ2-2	few	.	TGCGCCAGCAGTCGGGAGATGAGCGGGGAGCTGTTTTTT	CASSREMSGELFF
TRBV20-1	11	TRBJ2-1	.	.	TGCAGTGCTACCGATTACAATGAGCAGTTCTTC	CSATDYNEQFF
TRBV4-1	16	TRBJ1-1	medium-sized	.	TGCGCCAGCAGCCAAGACGAGGGACGTAGGAACACTGAAGCTTTCTTT	CASSQDEGRRNTEAFF
TRBV10-2	12	TRBJ2-7	medium-sized	.	TGCGCCAGCAGTGAACTGCTCGCCGAGCAGTACTTC	CASSELLAEQYF
TRBV7-8	14	TRBJ2-1	.	.	TGTGCCAGCAGCGCAACAGGGCTCGGCAATGAGCAGTTCTTC	CASSATGLGNEQFF
TRBV4-1	17	TRBJ2-3	.	.	TGCGCCAGCAGCCCCTATGGGTCGTCGGGATACACAGATACGCAGTATTTT	CASSPYGSSGYTDTQYF
TRBV6-1	15	TRBJ2-7	.	.	TGTGCCAGCAGGGAACACAAGGGGAGCTCCTACGAGCAGTACTTC	CASREHKGSSYEQYF